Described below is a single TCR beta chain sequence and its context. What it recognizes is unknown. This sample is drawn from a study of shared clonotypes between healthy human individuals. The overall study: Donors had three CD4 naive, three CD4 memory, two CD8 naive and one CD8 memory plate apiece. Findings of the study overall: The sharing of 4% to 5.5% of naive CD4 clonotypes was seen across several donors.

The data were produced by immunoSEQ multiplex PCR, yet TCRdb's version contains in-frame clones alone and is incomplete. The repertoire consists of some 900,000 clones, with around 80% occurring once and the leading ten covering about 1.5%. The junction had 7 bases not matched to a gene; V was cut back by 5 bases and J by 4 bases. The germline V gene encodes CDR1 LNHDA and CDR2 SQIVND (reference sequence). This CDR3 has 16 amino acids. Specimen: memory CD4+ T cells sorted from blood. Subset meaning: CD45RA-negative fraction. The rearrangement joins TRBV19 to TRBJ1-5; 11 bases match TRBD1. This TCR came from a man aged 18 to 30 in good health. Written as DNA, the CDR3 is TGTGCCAGTAGTGTCCGGACAGGGGGCGAAAATCAGCCCCAGCATTTT. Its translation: CASSVRTGGENQPQHF.